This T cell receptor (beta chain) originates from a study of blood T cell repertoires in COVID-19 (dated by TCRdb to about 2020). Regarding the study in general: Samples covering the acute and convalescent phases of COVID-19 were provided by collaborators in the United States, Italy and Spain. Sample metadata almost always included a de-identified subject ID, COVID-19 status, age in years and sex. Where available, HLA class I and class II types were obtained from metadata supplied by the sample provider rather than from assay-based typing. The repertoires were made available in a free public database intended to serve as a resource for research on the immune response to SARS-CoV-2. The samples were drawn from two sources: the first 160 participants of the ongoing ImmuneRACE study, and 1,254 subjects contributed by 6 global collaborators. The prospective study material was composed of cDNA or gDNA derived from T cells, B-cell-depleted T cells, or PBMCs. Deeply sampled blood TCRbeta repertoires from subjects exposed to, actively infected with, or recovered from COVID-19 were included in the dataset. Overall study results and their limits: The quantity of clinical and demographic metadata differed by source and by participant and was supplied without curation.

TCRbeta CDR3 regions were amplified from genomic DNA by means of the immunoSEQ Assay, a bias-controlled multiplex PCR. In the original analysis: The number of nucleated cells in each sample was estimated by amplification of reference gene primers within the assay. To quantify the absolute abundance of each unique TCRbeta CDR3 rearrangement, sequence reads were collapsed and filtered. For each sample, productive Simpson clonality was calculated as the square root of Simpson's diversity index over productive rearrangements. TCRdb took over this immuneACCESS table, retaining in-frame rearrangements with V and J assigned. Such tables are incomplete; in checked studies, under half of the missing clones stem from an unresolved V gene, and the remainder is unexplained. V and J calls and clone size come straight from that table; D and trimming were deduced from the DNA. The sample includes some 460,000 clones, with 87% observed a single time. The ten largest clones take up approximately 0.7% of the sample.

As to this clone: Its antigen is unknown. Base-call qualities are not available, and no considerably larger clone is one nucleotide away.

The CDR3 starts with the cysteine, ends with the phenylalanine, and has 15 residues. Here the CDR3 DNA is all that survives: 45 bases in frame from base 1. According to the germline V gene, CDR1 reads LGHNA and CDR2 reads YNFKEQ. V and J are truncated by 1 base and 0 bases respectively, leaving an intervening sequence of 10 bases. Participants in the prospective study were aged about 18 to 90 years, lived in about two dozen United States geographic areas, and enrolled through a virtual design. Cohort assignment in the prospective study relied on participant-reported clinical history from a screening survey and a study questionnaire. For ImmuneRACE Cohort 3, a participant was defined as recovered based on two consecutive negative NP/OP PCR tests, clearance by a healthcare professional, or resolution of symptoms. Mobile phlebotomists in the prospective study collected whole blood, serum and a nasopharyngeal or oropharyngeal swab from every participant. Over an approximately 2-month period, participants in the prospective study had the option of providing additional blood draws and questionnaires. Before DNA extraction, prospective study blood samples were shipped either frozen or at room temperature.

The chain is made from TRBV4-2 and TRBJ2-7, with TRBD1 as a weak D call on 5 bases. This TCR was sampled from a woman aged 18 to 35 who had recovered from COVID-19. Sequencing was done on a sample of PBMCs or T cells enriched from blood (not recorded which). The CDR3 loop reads CASSQGPQGSYEQYF. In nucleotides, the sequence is TGTGCCAGCAGCCAAGGGCCCCAGGGCTCCTACGAGCAGTACTTC.